The entry below gives a single T cell receptor (beta chain) sequence along with its context. Antigen unknown. TCRdb's table, derived via immunoSEQ multiplex PCR, lists solely in-frame clones and lacks some. Among around 300,000 clones listed, approximately 90% were seen once. Documented treatment: 19 received Ad26.COV2.S at low or high dose, single or two shots; 5 received placebo; per-sample allocation not given. The samples were gathered on day 63 after the first injection of vaccine or placebo. The vaccine antigen was prefusion-stabilized Wuhan SARS-CoV-2 spike. The data were obtained in a study of Ad26.COV2.S vaccination and SARS-CoV-2 variants. Overall study results and limits: Spike-specific CD8+ and CD4+ T cell responses reportedly showed substantial breadth after vaccination. Recipients of vaccine and of placebo showed similar breadth of their non-spike TCR repertoires.

CDR1 MDHEN and CDR2 SYDVKM come from the germline V gene. The CDR3 loop spans 15 amino acids. Losses at the gene ends were 6 bases for V and 5 bases for J; bases not matched to a gene: 9. The clonotype originates from a person between 18 and 59 years old who received the Ad26.COV2.S COVID-19 vaccine or a placebo. The material was peripheral blood, obtained in a trial of Ad26.COV2.S vaccine versus placebo. The genes are TRBV28 and TRBJ2-7, with 11 bases that match TRBD1. CDR3 sequence: CASRARTGGGHEQYF. CDR3 nucleotide sequence: TGTGCCAGCAGGGCCCGGACAGGGGGCGGCCACGAGCAGTACTTC.